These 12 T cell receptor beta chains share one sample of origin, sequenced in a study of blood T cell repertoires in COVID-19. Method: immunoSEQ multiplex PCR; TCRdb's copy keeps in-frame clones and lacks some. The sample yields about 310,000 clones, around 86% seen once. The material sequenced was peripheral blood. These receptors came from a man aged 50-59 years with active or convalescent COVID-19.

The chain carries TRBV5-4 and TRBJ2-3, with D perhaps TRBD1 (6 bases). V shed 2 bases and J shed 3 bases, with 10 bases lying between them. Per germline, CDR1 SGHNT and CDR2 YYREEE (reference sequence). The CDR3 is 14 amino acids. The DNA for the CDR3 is TGTGCCAGCAGCTTTAGACAGGTTACAGATACGCAGTATTTT. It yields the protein CASSFRQVTDTQYF.

CDR3 nucleotide sequence: TGTGCCAGCAGCTTTAGCGGCTACGAGCAGTACTTC. It codes for CASSFSGYEQYF. This chain joins TRBV7-8 and TRBJ2-7; D possibly corresponds to TRBD2 (6 bases). Germline assignment: CDR1 SGHVS and CDR2 FQNEAQ. V was clipped by 3 bases and J by 3 bases, with 6 bases between them. The CDR3 spans 12 residues.

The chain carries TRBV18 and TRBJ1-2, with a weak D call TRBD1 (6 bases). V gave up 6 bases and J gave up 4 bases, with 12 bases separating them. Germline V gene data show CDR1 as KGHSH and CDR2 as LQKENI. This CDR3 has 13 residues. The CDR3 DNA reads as TGTGCCAGCTCGTCTCAAGGGGGCTATGGCTACACCTTC. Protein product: CASSSQGGYGYTF.

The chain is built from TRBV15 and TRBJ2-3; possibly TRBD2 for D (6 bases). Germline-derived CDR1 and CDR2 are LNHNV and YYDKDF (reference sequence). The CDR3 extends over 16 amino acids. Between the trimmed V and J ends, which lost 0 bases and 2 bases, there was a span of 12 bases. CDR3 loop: CATSRDYGGNTDTQYF. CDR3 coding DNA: TGTGCCACCAGCAGAGATTATGGCGGGAACACAGATACGCAGTATTTT.

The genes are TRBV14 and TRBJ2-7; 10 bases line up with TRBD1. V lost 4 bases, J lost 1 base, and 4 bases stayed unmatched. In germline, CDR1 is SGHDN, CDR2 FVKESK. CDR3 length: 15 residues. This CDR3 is CASSRPGQGSYEQYF. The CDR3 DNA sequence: TGTGCCAGCAGCCGCCCGGGACAGGGGTCCTACGAGCAGTACTTC.

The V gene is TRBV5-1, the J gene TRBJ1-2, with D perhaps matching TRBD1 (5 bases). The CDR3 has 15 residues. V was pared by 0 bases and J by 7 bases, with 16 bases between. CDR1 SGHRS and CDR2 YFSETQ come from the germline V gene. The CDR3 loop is CASSLGGGTLGGYTF. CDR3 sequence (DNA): TGCGCCAGCAGCTTGGGCGGGGGAACACTTGGTGGCTACACCTTC.

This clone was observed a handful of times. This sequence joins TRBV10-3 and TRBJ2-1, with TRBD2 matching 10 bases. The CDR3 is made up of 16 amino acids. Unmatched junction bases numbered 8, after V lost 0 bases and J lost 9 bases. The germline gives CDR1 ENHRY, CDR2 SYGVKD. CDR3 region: CAISESAGGPSGEQFF. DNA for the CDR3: TGTGCCATCAGTGAGTCAGCGGGAGGGCCGTCTGGTGAGCAGTTCTTC.

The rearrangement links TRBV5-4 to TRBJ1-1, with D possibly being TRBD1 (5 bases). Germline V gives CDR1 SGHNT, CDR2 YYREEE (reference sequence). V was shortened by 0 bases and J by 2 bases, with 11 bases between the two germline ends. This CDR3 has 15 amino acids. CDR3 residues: CASSLEARANTEAFF. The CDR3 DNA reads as TGTGCCAGCAGCTTGGAAGCCAGGGCAAACACTGAAGCTTTCTTT.

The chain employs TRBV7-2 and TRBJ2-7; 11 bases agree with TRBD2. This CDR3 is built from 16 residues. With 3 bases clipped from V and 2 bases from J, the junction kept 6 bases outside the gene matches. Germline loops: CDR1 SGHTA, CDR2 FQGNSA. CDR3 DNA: TGTGCCAGCAGCTTCCCCCTGACTAGCGGGGCCTACGAGCAGTACTTC. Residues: CASSFPLTSGAYEQYF.

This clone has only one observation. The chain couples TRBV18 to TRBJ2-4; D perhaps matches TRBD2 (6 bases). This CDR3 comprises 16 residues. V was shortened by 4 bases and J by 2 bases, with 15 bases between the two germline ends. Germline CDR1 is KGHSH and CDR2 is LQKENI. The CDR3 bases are TGTGCCAGCTCACTAATGGGGGGAAGATCCAAAAACATTCAGTACTTC. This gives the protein CASSLMGGRSKNIQYF.

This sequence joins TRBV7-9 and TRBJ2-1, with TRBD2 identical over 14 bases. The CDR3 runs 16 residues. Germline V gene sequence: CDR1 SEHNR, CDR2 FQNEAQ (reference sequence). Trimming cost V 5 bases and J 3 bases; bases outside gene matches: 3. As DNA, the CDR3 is TGTGCCAGCAGCGGTGGGACTAGCGGGAGCTACAATGAGCAGTTCTTC. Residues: CASSGGTSGSYNEQFF.

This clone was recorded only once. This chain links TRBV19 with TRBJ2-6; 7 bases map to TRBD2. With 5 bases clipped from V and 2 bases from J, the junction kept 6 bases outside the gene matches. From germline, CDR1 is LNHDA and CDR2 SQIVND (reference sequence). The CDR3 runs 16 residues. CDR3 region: CASSLDGGTGANVLTF. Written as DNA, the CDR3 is TGTGCCAGTAGTCTGGACGGGGGGACTGGGGCCAACGTCCTGACTTTC.